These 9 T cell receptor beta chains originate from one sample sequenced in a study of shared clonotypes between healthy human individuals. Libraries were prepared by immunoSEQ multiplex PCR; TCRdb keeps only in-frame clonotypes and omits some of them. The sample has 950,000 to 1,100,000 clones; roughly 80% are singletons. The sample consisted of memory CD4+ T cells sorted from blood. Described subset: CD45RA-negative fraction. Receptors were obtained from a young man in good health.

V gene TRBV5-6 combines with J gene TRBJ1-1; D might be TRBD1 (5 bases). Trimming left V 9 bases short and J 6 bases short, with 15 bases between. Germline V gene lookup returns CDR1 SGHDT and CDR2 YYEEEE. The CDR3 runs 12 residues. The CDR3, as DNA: TGTGCCACCCACAGGTCGGGGGCTGAAGCTTTCTTT. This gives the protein CATHRSGAEAFF.

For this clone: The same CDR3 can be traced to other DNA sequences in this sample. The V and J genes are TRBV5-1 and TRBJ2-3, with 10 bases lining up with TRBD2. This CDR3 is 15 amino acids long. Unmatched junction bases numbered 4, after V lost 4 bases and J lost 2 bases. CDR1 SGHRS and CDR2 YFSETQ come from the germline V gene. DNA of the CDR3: TGCGCCAGCAGCAGGACTAGCGGTTACACAGATACGCAGTATTTT. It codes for CASSRTSGYTDTQYF.

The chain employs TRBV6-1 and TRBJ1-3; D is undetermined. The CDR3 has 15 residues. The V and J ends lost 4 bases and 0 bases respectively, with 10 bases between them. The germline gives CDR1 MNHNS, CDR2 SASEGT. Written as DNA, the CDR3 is TGTGCCAGCAGTGTGTACCAGTTCTCTGGAAACACCATATATTTT. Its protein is CASSVYQFSGNTIYF.

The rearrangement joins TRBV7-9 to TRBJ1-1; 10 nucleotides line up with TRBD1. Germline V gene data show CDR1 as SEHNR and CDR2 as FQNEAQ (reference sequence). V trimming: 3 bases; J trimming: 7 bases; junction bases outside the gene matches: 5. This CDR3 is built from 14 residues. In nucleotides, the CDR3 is TGTGCCAGCAGCTTGACAGGGGGCAGCGGTGAAGCTTTCTTT. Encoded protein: CASSLTGGSGEAFF.

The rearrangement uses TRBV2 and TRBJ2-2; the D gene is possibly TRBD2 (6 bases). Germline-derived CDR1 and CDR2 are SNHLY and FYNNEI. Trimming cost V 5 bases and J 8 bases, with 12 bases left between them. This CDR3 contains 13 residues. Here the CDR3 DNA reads TGTGCCAGCAGTCGGACTATTATGGGGGAGCTGTTTTTT. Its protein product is CASSRTIMGELFF.

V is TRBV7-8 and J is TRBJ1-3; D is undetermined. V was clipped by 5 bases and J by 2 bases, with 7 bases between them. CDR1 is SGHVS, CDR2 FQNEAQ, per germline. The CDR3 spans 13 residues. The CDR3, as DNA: TGTGCCAGCAGCCAGGCCCCTGGAAACACCATATATTTT. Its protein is CASSQAPGNTIYF.

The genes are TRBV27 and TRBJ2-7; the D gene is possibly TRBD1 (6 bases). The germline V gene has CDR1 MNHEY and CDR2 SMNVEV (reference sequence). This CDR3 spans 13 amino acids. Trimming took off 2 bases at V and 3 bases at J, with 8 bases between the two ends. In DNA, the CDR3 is TGTGCCAGCAGTTTAAAACAGGGCTACGAGCAGTACTTC. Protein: CASSLKQGYEQYF.

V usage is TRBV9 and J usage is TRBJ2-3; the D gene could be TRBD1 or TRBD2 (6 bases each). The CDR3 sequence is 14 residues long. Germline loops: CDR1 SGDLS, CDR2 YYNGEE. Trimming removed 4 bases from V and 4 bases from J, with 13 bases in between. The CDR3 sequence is CASSMGAGSDTQYF. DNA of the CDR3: TGTGCCAGCAGCATGGGGGCGGGATCAGATACGCAGTATTTT.

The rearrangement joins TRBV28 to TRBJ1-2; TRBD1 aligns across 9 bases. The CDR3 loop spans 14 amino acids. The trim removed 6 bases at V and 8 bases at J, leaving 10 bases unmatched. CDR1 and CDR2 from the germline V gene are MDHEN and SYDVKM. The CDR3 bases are TGTGCCAGCAGAGCCGGGACAGGGATATCCGGCTACACCTTC. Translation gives CASRAGTGISGYTF.